A selection of T cell receptor beta chains follows, all from one sample in a study of OX40 agonist ivuxolimab in advanced cancers. The assay was immunoSEQ multiplex PCR, and TCRdb's table has in-frame clones only and misses some. Of 95,000 to 100,000 clones in the sample, approximately 80% were seen once. The sequencing used CD4+ or CD8+ T cells sorted from blood, collected in a trial of the OX40 agonist ivuxolimab. These receptors came from an adult with an advanced solid tumor such as melanoma, head and neck, liver or kidney cancer. Both conserved end residues are part of each CDR3. D genes are given only for firm matches. Clone size appears in some rows only: once, few, many, or a class for an expanded clone.

abundance: .
d_gene: TRBD2
j_gene: TRBJ2-2
v_gene: TRBV5-8
CDR3nt: TGTGCCAGCAGCGGGGGACTAGGAACCGGGGAGCTGTTTTTT
CDR3aa: CASSGGLGTGELFF

abundance: .
d_gene: TRBD1
j_gene: TRBJ1-2
v_gene: TRBV27
CDR3nt: TGTGCCAGCAGTCCCCGGACAGGGCGTAGCTATGGCTACACCTTC
CDR3aa: CASSPRTGRSYGYTF

abundance: .
d_gene: TRBD1
j_gene: TRBJ2-2
v_gene: TRBV14
CDR3nt: TGTGCCAGCAGGTGGGACAGGAACACCGGGGAGCTGTTTTTT
CDR3aa: CASRWDRNTGELFF

abundance: .
d_gene: .
j_gene: TRBJ1-1
v_gene: TRBV9
CDR3nt: TGTGCCAGCAGCAATCCGTTGGGTACTGAAGCTTTCTTT
CDR3aa: CASSNPLGTEAFF

abundance: .
d_gene: .
j_gene: TRBJ1-2
v_gene: TRBV5-4
CDR3nt: TGTGCCAGCAGCTCCGACGGTAACTATGGCTACACCTTC
CDR3aa: CASSSDGNYGYTF

abundance: .
d_gene: TRBD1
j_gene: TRBJ2-5
v_gene: TRBV6-5
CDR3nt: TGTGCCAGCAGTTCCGGGACAGGGATCGAGACCCAGTACTTC
CDR3aa: CASSSGTGIETQYF

abundance: .
d_gene: TRBD1
j_gene: TRBJ1-2
v_gene: TRBV6-5
CDR3nt: TGTGCCAGCAGTTTGCAGGGGGCGGTTGGCTACACCTTC
CDR3aa: CASSLQGAVGYTF

abundance: .
d_gene: TRBD2
j_gene: TRBJ2-2
v_gene: TRBV6-5
CDR3nt: TGTGCCAGCACTTTGGGAGGGGCCGGGACCGGGGAGCTGTTTTTT
CDR3aa: CASTLGGAGTGELFF

abundance: .
d_gene: .
j_gene: TRBJ2-1
v_gene: TRBV10-2
CDR3nt: TGCGCCAGCAGTGGACGGAGCCTCGATGAGCAGTTCTTC
CDR3aa: CASSGRSLDEQFF

abundance: .
d_gene: .
j_gene: TRBJ2-3
v_gene: TRBV30
CDR3nt: TGTGCCTGGAGTGTAGGGGATACGCAGTATTTT
CDR3aa: CAWSVGDTQYF

abundance: .
d_gene: TRBD2
j_gene: TRBJ2-7
v_gene: TRBV7-8
CDR3nt: TGTGCCAGCAGCCGCGGACTAGCGGGCGGAACCTACGAGCAGTACTTC
CDR3aa: CASSRGLAGGTYEQYF

abundance: .
d_gene: TRBD2
j_gene: TRBJ2-3
v_gene: TRBV2
CDR3nt: TGTGCCAGCAGTGAGGGGGGGAACCCCGCTACGCAGTATTTT
CDR3aa: CASSEGGNPATQYF

abundance: .
d_gene: .
j_gene: TRBJ2-7
v_gene: TRBV5-3
CDR3nt: TGTGCCAGAAGCTACCTGGCTTACTCCTACGAGCAGTACTTC
CDR3aa: CARSYLAYSYEQYF

abundance: .
d_gene: .
j_gene: TRBJ2-3
v_gene: TRBV6-1
CDR3nt: TGTGCCAGCGGGGAATCCTATACGCAGTATTTT
CDR3aa: CASGESYTQYF

abundance: .
d_gene: .
j_gene: TRBJ2-6
v_gene: TRBV9
CDR3nt: TGTGCCAGCAGCGGACTGGGGGGCGTGGGGGCCAACGTCCTGACTTTC
CDR3aa: CASSGLGGVGANVLTF

abundance: few
d_gene: .
j_gene: TRBJ1-1
v_gene: TRBV27
CDR3nt: TGTGCCAGCAGTCACCTACAGGAGATGAACACTGAAGCTTTCTTT
CDR3aa: CASSHLQEMNTEAFF

abundance: .
d_gene: .
j_gene: TRBJ1-1
v_gene: TRBV29-1
CDR3nt: TGCAGCGTTGGCCGCGGGGTCAAAGCTTTCTTT
CDR3aa: CSVGRGVKAFF

abundance: few
d_gene: .
j_gene: TRBJ1-2
v_gene: TRBV7-9
CDR3nt: TGTGCCAGCAGCACCGAGGGGACAAACCACTATGGCTACACCTTC
CDR3aa: CASSTEGTNHYGYTF

abundance: .
d_gene: .
j_gene: TRBJ2-7
v_gene: TRBV5-4
CDR3nt: TGTGCCAGCAGCTTGGCCTCTTGGGCGCACGAGCAGTACTTC
CDR3aa: CASSLASWAHEQYF

abundance: .
d_gene: .
j_gene: TRBJ1-4
v_gene: TRBV12-5
CDR3nt: TGTGCTAGTGGCTCGATCTGGGCAACTAATGAAAAACTGTTTTTT
CDR3aa: CASGSIWATNEKLFF

abundance: .
d_gene: TRBD2
j_gene: TRBJ2-4
v_gene: TRBV2
CDR3nt: TGTGCCAGCAGTGTCAGCGGGGGGGAGTACATTCAGTACTTC
CDR3aa: CASSVSGGEYIQYF

abundance: .
d_gene: TRBD2
j_gene: TRBJ2-2
v_gene: TRBV7-2
CDR3nt: TGTGCCAGCAGCTTAGGACTAGCGGGTACCGGGGAGCTGTTTTTT
CDR3aa: CASSLGLAGTGELFF